A single T cell receptor (beta chain) is shown here with its context. Its antigen is undetermined. CD45RO-negative, CCR7-positively selected cells formed the naive CD8 fraction, excluding terminally differentiated effector memory CD45RA+ cells. The source of the sample is a study of shared clonotypes between healthy human individuals. About the study: Per-donor plates numbered three CD4 naive, three CD4 memory, two CD8 naive and one CD8 memory. The study, taken as a whole, reports: Clonotypes that were shared across several donors made up roughly 5% of naive CD4 clonotypes. Rarefaction gave evidence that sorted-subset sequencing remained incomplete despite large depth.

Under the authors' procedure: Owing to the provision of junction-only sequences devoid of quality scores by immunoSEQ, filtering differed. TCRdb keeps only in-frame clones here, not all; method: immunoSEQ multiplex PCR. V, J and clone size reflect that table, while D and trimming were determined from the DNA. The sample lists over 800,000 clones; 80% to 95% were seen once. Germline CDR1 is ENHRY and CDR2 is SYGVKD. V was shortened by 3 bases and J by 0 bases, with 11 bases between the two germline ends. There are 15 residues in the CDR3. The V call is TRBV10-3, the J call TRBJ1-1; no clear D gene. Sequencing input: naive CD8+ T cells sorted from blood. The TCR comes from a man aged 25 to 45 in good health. CDR3 in DNA: TGTGCCATCAGTGATGGCGAGGGTTTGAACACTGAAGCTTTCTTT. This translates into CAISDGEGLNTEAFF.